The present entry profiles one TCR beta chain with its context. Its specificity is not known. These data come from a study of CXCR3-negative and CXCR3-positive naive CD8 T cells. Study-wide findings and caveats: Surface CD5 looked about the same in the naive subsets, so the authors worked out TCR strength from TRB CDR3 properties. For naive cells, CXCR3-negative and CXCR3-positive subsets had similar TRBV-TRBJ usage; for memory cells, usage differed. TRB CDR3 hydrophobicity was greater in CXCR3-positive naive cells than in CXCR3-negative naive cells.

cDNA libraries for TRB were generated by 5' RACE incorporating UMI labels. Reanalyzing the 5' RACE reads, TCRdb keeps one entry per CDR3 protein, without DNA. This table holds 75,000 to 100,000 distinct CDR3 sequences. Every subset of CD8+ T cells was sorted in triplicate at approximately 310,000 cells each. A CD45RO-CCR7+CD27+CD95- phenotype identified naive CD8+ T cells. This TCR derives from a human donor in good health. Some clones in this sample may be carry-over from other donors' samples. Sequencing was done on a sample of naive CXCR3+ CD8+ T cells from blood. Regarding subset: CD45RO-CCR7+CD27+CD95- naive CD8+ T cells expressing CXCR3 (TNR3+).

CDR3 amino acids: CASSLVGDSFSF. The chain recombines TRBV5-1 with TRBJ1-2; TCRdb lists TRBD1, though no DNA is available to test this call. The CDR3 consists of 12 residues. Germline lookup yields CDR1 SGHRS and CDR2 YFSETQ.